This is a list of T cell receptor beta chains from one sample in a study of response to subunit inactivated influenza vaccine. TCRdb redid the calling of the RT-PCR reads with MiXCR, one entry per CDR3 protein. The table has around 580,000 distinct CDR3 sequences, 11% to 15% seen once; the top ten hold approximately 10%. Specimen: PBMCs from blood, collected less than 13 days after vaccination. The receptors here all came from a man in his fifties who received an inactivated influenza vaccine. Both conserved end residues are part of each CDR3. D genes are given only for firm matches. Clone size, where shown, is once, few, many, or a class for clones that have expanded.

D gene,V gene,J gene,clone size,CDR3 DNA,CDR3 protein
.,TRBV25-1,TRBJ2-7,many,TGTGCCAGCAGTGAATGGTCGGGGGGCCACGAGCAGTACTTC,CASSEWSGGHEQYF
.,TRBV4-2,TRBJ2-2,.,TGTGCCAGCAACCAAGATCTATGGGTCACCGGGGAGCTGTTTTTT,CASNQDLWVTGELFF
.,TRBV4-2,TRBJ1-2,few,TGTGCCAGCAGCCAAGAAAGGGCAGGGACCGGAGGCTACACCTTC,CASSQERAGTGGYTF
.,TRBV30,TRBJ2-7,few,TGTGCCTGGAGTCCGAATTACAGGGCCGAGCAGTACTTC,CAWSPNYRAEQYF
.,TRBV28,TRBJ2-3,few,TGTGCCAGCAGGGATTCGAGCACAGATACGCAGTATTTT,CASRDSSTDTQYF
TRBD1,TRBV7-2,TRBJ1-1,few,TGTGCCAGCAGCCCCCGGACAGGGACCTATTTACCGGAAGCTTTCTTT,CASSPRTGTYLPEAFF
TRBD2,TRBV7-2,TRBJ2-5,.,TGTGCCAGCAGACTAGCGGGGATAGAGACCCAGTACTTC,CASRLAGIETQYF
.,TRBV10-3,TRBJ1-1,.,TGTGCCATCAGTGATGTAACGAACACTGAAGCTTTCTTT,CAISDVTNTEAFF
TRBD2,TRBV14,TRBJ2-1,few,TGTGCCAGCAGCCATTGGGTCGGACTAGCGGGAGGCCGACGAGGGGATGAGCAGTTCTTC,CASSHWVGLAGGRRGDEQFF
.,TRBV7-3,TRBJ1-1,.,TGTGCCAGCAGCGAAACAGGGAACACTGAAGCTTTCTTT,CASSETGNTEAFF
TRBD1,TRBV11-3,TRBJ2-3,few,TGTGCCAGCAGCCCAAACAGGGGTTCAGATACGCAGTATTTT,CASSPNRGSDTQYF
TRBD1,TRBV29-1,TRBJ2-5,.,TGCAGCGTCAACAGGGGAGAGACCCAGTACTTC,CSVNRGETQYF
.,TRBV20-1,TRBJ2-7,.,TGCAGTGCTAGAGATTCAACCCGGGACACCGCCTACGAGCAGTACTTC,CSARDSTRDTAYEQYF
TRBD1,TRBV6-2/TRBV6-3,TRBJ2-2,.,TGTGCCAGCAGCCAAGACAGGGTACTCACCGGGGAGCTGTTTTTT,CASSQDRVLTGELFF
TRBD2,TRBV4-1,TRBJ2-5,few,TGCGCCAGCAGCCAAACGGGGGGGCCGGGTGAGACCCAGTACTTC,CASSQTGGPGETQYF
.,TRBV24-1,TRBJ2-2,.,TGTGCCACCAGTTCTCGGCCCGGGGAGCTGTTTTTT,CATSSRPGELFF
TRBD2,TRBV29-1,TRBJ2-1,.,TGCAGCGTCCGAACTACGACGACTAGCGGGGAGCAGTTCTTC,CSVRTTTTSGEQFF
.,TRBV20-1,TRBJ2-7,.,TGCAGTGCTTCAGGTAGTTTCGAGCAGTACTTC,CSASGSFEQYF
.,TRBV28,TRBJ2-1,.,TGTGCCAGCAGCCCCCTTCCCATGAGCTCCTACAATGAGCAGTTCTTC,CASSPLPMSSYNEQFF
.,TRBV29-1,TRBJ2-3,few,TGCAGCGTCTCGCAGGAATCTAGCACAGATACGCAGTATTTT,CSVSQESSTDTQYF
.,TRBV4-1,TRBJ2-7,.,TGCGCCAGCAGCCAAAGGCCCGAAGAACGCTCCTACGAGCAGTACTTC,CASSQRPEERSYEQYF
TRBD2,TRBV27,TRBJ2-1,few,TGTGCCAGCAGTTCGAACCTACTAGCGGGACCCAACAATGAGCAGTTCTTC,CASSSNLLAGPNNEQFF
.,TRBV10-1,TRBJ2-5,.,TGCGCCAGCAGTGAGTCGGGGGGTGAGACCCAGTACTTC,CASSESGGETQYF
TRBD1,TRBV7-2,TRBJ2-3,few,TGTGCCAGCAGCTCGGGACAGGGGTACGGGGGCACAGATACGCAGTATTTT,CASSSGQGYGGTDTQYF
.,TRBV20-1,TRBJ2-1,few,TGCAGTGCTAGAGGAGGGTTGAGTTTTTACAATGAGCAGTTCTTC,CSARGGLSFYNEQFF